One sample yielded the 8 T cell receptor beta chains listed below, sequenced in a study of cytomegalovirus exposure and HLA in healthy donors (dated by TCRdb to about 2017). Receptor libraries were prepared by the immunoSEQ multiplex PCR assay. For the multiplex PCR, a mixture combining 60 forward primers for TCR Vbeta segments and 13 reverse primers for TCR Jbeta segments was used. The table comes from immuneACCESS by way of TCRdb, which keeps in-frame sequences with V and J called. Part of the clones is missing from these tables; in studies checked, under half for an unresolved V gene and the rest for unknown reasons. The sample includes roughly 190,000 clones, with approximately 85% observed a single time. The ten largest account for 1.5% of the sample. The sequenced material came from PBMCs. The receptors originated from a girl aged 5-17 years in good health and CMV-seropositive.

The sample holds one count of this clone. V is TRBV5-6 and J is TRBJ2-3; D is unresolved. V shed 7 bases and J shed 4 bases, with 7 bases lying between them. The CDR3 is 11 amino acids. Per the germline V gene, CDR1 is SGHDT and CDR2 is YYEEEE. DNA for the CDR3: TGTGCCAGCGGTCGGGCAGATACGCAGTATTTT. Protein: CASGRADTQYF.

V gene TRBV4-2 combines with J gene TRBJ1-2; weak D call: TRBD1 (5 bases). CDR1 and CDR2 (germline): LGHNA, YNFKEQ. The CDR3 has 14 residues. V was shortened by 0 bases and J by 8 bases, with 13 bases between the two germline ends. CDR3: CASSQDGGVDGYTF. Written as DNA, the CDR3 is TGTGCCAGCAGCCAAGACGGGGGGGTTGACGGCTACACCTTC.

V is TRBV10-1 and J is TRBJ2-2, with D possibly matching TRBD1 (6 bases). Deletions cut 6 bases from V and 0 bases from J, with 11 bases between. The length of the CDR3 is 15 residues. Germline values: CDR1 WNHNN, CDR2 SYGVQD (reference sequence). CDR3: CASSPDSANTGELFF. CDR3 nucleotide sequence: TGCGCCAGCAGCCCGGACAGCGCGAACACCGGGGAGCTGTTTTTT.

The rearrangement uses TRBV5-1 and TRBJ1-1; 7 bases are a match to TRBD1. The CDR3 extends over 13 amino acids. The germline gives CDR1 SGHRS, CDR2 YFSETQ. The ends lost 7 bases at V and 0 bases at J; junction bases unmatched: 3. The CDR3 DNA is TGCGCCAGCGGAACAGGGGTGAACACTGAAGCTTTCTTT. The encoded protein is CASGTGVNTEAFF.

With regard to this clone: Other DNA sequences from this sample encode an identical CDR3 as well. The CDR3 is CASTLQGNTEAFF. The CDR3 DNA reads as TGTGCCAGCACCCTACAGGGCAACACTGAAGCTTTCTTT. The rearrangement links TRBV19 to TRBJ1-1; a possible D gene is TRBD1 (6 bases). Germline values: CDR1 LNHDA, CDR2 SQIVND (reference sequence). V was pared by 9 bases and J by 2 bases, with 13 bases between. The CDR3 loop spans 13 amino acids. Full variable domain (remainder filled in from reference TRBV19 and TRBJ1-1): DGGITQSPKYLFRKEGQNVTLSCEQNLNHDAMYWYRQDPGQGLRLIYYSQIVNDFQKGDIAEGYSVSREKKESFPLTVTSAQKNPTAFYLCASTLQGNTEAFFGQGTRLTVV.

This clone was seen a few times. The CDR3 loop is CASSQETSGSLAKNIQYF. CDR3 nucleotides: TGCGCCAGCAGCCAAGAAACTAGCGGATCGTTAGCCAAAAACATTCAGTACTTC. The rearrangement uses TRBV4-1 and TRBJ2-4; 8 bases line up with TRBD2. J gave up 0 bases and V 0 bases, and 7 bases lay outside the gene matches. CDR1 and CDR2 from the germline V gene are MGHRA and YSYEKL. CDR3 size: 18 residues.

The V gene is TRBV6-5, the J gene TRBJ1-6; 9 positions match TRBD1. There are 14 residues in the CDR3. With 6 bases clipped from V and 9 bases from J, the junction kept 6 bases outside the gene matches. CDR1 and CDR2 from the germline V gene are MNHEY and SVGAGI. CDR3 sequence reads: CASSSGTGPSPLHF. The CDR3 nucleotides are TGTGCCAGCAGCTCCGGGACAGGGCCTTCACCCCTCCACTTT.

The rearrangement links TRBV7-8 to TRBJ2-1, with 9 bases matching TRBD2. CDR3 length: 16 amino acids. Germline V CDR1 and CDR2: SGHVS, FQNEAQ. J was trimmed by 9 bases and V by 3 bases; bases with no gene match: 12. This CDR3 reads CASSFGGGAPGAEQFF. The CDR3 region has the DNA TGTGCCAGCAGCTTCGGCGGGGGGGCCCCGGGTGCTGAGCAGTTCTTC.